The source of this TCR beta chain is a study of identical twins. This clonotype was seen ten or more times. TCRdb reprocessed the 5' RACE reads via MiXCR and lists one record per CDR3 protein. The data hold about 660,000 distinct CDR3 sequences, with more than 6.5% observed a single time. These data were likewise used in another study, on yellow fever vaccine responses in identical twins. That source reports: A vaccine T cell response that seemed partly convergent and partly personalized was reported in twins.

Input material: PBMCs. The receptor was isolated from a woman aged 18-29 years in good health.

CDR3 amino acids: CASSFHPGIQYF. CDR3 bases: TGCGCCAGCAGCTTCCATCCGGGCATTCAGTACTTC. The chain is built from TRBV5-1 and TRBJ2-4; D is uncertain. Germline V gene lookup returns CDR1 SGHRS and CDR2 YFSETQ. There are 12 residues in the CDR3. The ends were cut back, 2 bases at V and 9 bases at J, with 9 bases in the middle.